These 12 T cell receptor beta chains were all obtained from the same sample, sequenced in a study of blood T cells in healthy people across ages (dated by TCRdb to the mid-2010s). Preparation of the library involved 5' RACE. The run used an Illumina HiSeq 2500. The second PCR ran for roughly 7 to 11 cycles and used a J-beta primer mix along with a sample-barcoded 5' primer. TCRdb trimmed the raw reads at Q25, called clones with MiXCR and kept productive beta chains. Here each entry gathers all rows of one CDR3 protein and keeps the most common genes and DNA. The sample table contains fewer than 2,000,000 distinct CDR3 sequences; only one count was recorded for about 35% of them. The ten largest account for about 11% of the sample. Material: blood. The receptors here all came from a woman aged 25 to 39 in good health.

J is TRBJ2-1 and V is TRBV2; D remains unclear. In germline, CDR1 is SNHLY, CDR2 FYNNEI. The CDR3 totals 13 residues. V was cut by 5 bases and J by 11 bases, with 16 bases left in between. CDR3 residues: CASSIPWSGKQFF. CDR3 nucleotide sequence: TGTGCCAGCAGTATACCATGGTCGGGTAAGCAGTTCTTC.

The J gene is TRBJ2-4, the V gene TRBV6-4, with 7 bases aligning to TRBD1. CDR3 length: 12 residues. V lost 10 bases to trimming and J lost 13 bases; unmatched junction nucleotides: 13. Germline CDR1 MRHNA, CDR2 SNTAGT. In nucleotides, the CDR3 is TGTGCCATCTCGGGACAGAACTACGGGCAGTACTTC. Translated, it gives CAISGQNYGQYF.

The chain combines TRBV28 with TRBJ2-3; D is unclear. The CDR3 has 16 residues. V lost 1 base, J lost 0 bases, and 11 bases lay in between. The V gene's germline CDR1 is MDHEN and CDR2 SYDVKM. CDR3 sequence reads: CASSLLLVASTDTQYF. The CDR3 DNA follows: TGTGCCAGCAGTTTATTGTTGGTGGCGAGCACAGATACGCAGTATTTT.

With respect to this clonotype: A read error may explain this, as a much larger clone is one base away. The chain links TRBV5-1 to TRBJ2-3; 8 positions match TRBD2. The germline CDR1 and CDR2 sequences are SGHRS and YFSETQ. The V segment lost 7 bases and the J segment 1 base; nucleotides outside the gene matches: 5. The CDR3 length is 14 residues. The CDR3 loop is CASLLAEGTDTQYF. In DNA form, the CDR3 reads TGCGCCAGCCTACTAGCGGAGGGCACAGATACGCAGTATTTT.

The CDR3 region is CASSTPGGGYTF. The CDR3 coding sequence is TGTGCCAGCAGCACCCCAGGGGGCGGCTACACCTTC. The chain employs TRBV5-5 and TRBJ1-2; 8 positions agree with TRBD1. Germline CDR1 reads SGHKS; CDR2 reads YYEKEE (reference sequence). The V segment lost 4 bases and the J segment 8 bases; nucleotides outside the gene matches: 4. The CDR3 covers 12 residues.

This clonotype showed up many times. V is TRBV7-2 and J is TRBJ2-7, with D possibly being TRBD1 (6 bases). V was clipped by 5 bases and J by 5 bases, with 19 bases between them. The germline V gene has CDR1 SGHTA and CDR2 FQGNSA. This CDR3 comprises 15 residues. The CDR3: CASSPDYRGSHEQYF. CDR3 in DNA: TGTGCCAGCAGCCCTGATTATAGGGGGTCCCACGAGCAGTACTTC. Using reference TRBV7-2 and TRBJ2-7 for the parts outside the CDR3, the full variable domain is GAGVSQSPSNKVTEKGKDVELRCDPISGHTALYWYRQSLGQGLEFLIYFQGNSAPDKSGLPSDRFSAERTGGSVSTLTIQRTQQEDSAVYLCASSPDYRGSHEQYFGPGTRLTVT.

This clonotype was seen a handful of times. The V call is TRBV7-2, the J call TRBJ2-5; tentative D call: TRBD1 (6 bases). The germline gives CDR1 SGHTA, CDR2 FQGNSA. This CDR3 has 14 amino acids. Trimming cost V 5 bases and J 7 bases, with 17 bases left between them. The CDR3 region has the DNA TGTGCCAGCAGCCCTGGACAGCTGAAGGGGACCCAGTACTTC. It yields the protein CASSPGQLKGTQYF.

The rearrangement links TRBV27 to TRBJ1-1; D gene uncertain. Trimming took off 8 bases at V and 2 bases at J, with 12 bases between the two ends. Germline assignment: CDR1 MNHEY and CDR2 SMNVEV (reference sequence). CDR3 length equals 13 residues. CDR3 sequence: CASLNQANTEAFF. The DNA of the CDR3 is TGTGCCAGCCTCAATCAGGCAAACACTGAAGCTTTCTTT.

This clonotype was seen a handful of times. The CDR3 reads CASSISGGSSYEQYF. The CDR3 DNA reads as TGTGCCAGCAGCATTAGCGGGGGGAGCTCCTACGAGCAGTACTTC. V usage is TRBV7-3 and J usage is TRBJ2-7; TRBD2 agrees at 10 bases. Trimming took 5 bases from V and 0 from J; bases not matched to a gene: 4. This CDR3 region has 15 residues. Germline V gene data show CDR1 as SGHTA and CDR2 as FQGTGA.

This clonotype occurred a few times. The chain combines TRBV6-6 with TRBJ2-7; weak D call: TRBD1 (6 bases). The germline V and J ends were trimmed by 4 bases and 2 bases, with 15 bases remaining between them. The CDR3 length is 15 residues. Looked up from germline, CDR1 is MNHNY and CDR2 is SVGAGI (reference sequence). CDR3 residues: CASSWVRGRTYEQYF. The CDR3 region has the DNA TGTGCCAGCAGTTGGGTCAGGGGCCGTACCTACGAGCAGTACTTC.

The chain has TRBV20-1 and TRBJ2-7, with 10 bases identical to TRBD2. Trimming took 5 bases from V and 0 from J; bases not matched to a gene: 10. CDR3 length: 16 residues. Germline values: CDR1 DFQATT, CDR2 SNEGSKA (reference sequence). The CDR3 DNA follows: TGCAGTGCTCGTTGGCCTCTAGCGGGGGACTCCTACGAGCAGTACTTC. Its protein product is CSARWPLAGDSYEQYF.

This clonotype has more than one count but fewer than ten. CDR3 sequence reads: CASSQDLLAGDQETQYF. Here the CDR3 DNA reads TGTGCCAGCAGCCAAGATCTTCTAGCGGGGGACCAAGAGACCCAGTACTTC. The V gene is TRBV4-2, the J gene TRBJ2-5; TRBD2 matches 10 bases. Looked up from germline, CDR1 is LGHNA and CDR2 is YNFKEQ. The CDR3 runs to 17 residues. V lost 0 bases, J lost 0 bases, and 4 bases stayed unmatched.